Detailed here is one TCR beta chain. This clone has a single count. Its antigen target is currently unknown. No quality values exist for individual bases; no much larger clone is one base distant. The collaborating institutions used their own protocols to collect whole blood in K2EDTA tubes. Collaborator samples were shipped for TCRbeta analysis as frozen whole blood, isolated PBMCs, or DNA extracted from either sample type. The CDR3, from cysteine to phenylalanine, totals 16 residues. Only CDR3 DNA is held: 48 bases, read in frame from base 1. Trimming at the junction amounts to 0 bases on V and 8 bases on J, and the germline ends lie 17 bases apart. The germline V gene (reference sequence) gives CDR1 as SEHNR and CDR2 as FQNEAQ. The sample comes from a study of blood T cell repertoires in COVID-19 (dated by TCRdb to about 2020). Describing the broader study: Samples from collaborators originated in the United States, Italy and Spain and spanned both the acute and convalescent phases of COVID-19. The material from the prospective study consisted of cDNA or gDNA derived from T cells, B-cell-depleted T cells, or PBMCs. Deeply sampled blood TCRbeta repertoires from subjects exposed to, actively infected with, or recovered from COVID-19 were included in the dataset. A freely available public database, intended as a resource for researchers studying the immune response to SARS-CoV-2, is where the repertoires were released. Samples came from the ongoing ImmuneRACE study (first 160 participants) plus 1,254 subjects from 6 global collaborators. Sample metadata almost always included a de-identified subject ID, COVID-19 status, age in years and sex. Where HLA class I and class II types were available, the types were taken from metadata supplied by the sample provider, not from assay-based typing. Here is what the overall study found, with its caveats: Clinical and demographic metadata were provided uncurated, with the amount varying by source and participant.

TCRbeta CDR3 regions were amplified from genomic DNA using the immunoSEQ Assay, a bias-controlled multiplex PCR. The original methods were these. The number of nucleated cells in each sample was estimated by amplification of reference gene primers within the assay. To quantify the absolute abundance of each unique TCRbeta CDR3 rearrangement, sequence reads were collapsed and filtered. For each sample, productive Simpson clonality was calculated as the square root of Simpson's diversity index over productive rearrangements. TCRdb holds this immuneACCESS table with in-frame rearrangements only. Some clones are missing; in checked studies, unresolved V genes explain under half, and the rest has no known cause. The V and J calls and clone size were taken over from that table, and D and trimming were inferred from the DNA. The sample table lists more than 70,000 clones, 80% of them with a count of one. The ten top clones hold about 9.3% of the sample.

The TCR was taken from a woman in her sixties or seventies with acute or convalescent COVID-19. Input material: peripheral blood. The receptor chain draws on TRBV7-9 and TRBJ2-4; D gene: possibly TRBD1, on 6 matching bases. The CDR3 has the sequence CASSLAGDTKGDIQYF. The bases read TGTGCCAGCAGCTTAGCGGGAGATACTAAGGGGGACATTCAGTACTTC.